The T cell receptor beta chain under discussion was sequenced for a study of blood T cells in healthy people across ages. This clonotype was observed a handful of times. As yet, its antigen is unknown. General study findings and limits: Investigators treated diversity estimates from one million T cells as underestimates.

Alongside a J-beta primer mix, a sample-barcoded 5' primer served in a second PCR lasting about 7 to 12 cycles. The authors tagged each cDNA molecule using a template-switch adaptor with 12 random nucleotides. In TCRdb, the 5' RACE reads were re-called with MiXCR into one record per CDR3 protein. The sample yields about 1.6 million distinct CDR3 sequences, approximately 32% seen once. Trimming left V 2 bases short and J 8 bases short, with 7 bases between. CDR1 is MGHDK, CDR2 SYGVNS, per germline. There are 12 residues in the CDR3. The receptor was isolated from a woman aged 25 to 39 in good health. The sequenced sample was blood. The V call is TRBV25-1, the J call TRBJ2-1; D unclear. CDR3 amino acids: CASSEQVDEQFF. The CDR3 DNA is TGTGCCAGCAGTGAACAGGTCGATGAGCAGTTCTTC.